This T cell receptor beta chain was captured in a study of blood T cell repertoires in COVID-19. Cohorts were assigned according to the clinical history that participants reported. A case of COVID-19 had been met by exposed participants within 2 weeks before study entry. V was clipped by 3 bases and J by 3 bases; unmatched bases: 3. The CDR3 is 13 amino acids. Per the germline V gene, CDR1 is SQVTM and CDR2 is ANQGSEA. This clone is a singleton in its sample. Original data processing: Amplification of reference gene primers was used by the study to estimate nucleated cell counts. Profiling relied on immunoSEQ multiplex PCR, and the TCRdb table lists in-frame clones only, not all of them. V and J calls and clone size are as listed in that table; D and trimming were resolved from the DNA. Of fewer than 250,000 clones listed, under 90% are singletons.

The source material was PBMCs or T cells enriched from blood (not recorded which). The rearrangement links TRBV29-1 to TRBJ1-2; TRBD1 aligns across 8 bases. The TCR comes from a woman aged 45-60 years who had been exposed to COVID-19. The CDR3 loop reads CSVDQGADYGYTF. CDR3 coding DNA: TGCAGCGTTGATCAGGGGGCGGACTATGGCTACACCTTC.